This is a list of T cell receptor beta chains from one sample in a study of CD8 T cells in ankylosing spondylitis. TCRdb reprocessed the 5' RACE reads via MiXCR and lists one record per CDR3 protein. The repertoire holds roughly 490,000 distinct CDR3 sequences, with about 5.4% as singletons. Sequencing input: blood, either unsorted or a sorted T cell fraction (not recorded which). These receptors were obtained from a male donor with ankylosing spondylitis. The CDR3 runs from the conserved cysteine through the conserved F or W. The D gene is left open where the match is weak. Clone size is not always given. Where it is, it says once, few, many or a class for expanded clones.

many	TRBD1	TRBJ1-2	TRBV20-1	TGCAGTGCTAGAGTCGGACAGGGGACTGGCTACACCTTC	CSARVGQGTGYTF
many	.	TRBJ2-3	TRBV6-6	TGTGCCAGCACGACGTCTGATACGCAGTATTTT	CASTTSDTQYF
many	.	TRBJ1-5	TRBV10-3	TGTGCCATCAGTGAATATAGCAATCAGCCCCAGCATTTT	CAISEYSNQPQHF
many	.	TRBJ1-2	TRBV4-2	TGTGCCAGCAGCCAAGGAGGAGGGGCATTCTATGGCTACACCTTC	CASSQGGGAFYGYTF
few	.	TRBJ1-1	TRBV12-3/TRBV12-4	TGTGCCAGCAGCTCTCTATATCTCGGAGGGGGAACTGAAGCTTTCTTT	CASSSLYLGGGTEAFF
many	TRBD1	TRBJ2-7	TRBV20-1	TGCAGTGCGCAAAGGACAGGGGATATAAGTTACGAGCAGTACTTC	CSAQRTGDISYEQYF
many	.	TRBJ1-5	TRBV12-3/TRBV12-4	TGTGCCAGCAGTTTTAGAGGGAATCAGCCCCAGCATTTT	CASSFRGNQPQHF
many	.	TRBJ1-2	TRBV7-9	TGTGCCAGCAGCTCACTACAGGGTAGGGGCTATGGCTACACCTTC	CASSSLQGRGYGYTF
many	.	TRBJ2-3	TRBV5-1	TGCGCCAGCAGCTTTGGGCGCACAGATACGCAGTATTTT	CASSFGRTDTQYF
few	TRBD2	TRBJ2-7	TRBV7-2	TGTGCCAGCAGCTTACGAGGTGCGGGGGGCTACGAGCAGTACTTC	CASSLRGAGGYEQYF
few	TRBD2	TRBJ2-3	TRBV9	TGTGCCAGCAGCGTCGAGGGGAGGGAGTTGGATACGCAGTATTTT	CASSVEGRELDTQYF
many	TRBD1	TRBJ2-7	TRBV29-1	TGCAGCACCCTCAGGGGGTACGAGCAGTACTTC	CSTLRGYEQYF
many	.	TRBJ2-5	TRBV6-1	TGTGCCAGCAGTACCGGACACCGACAAGAGACCCAGTACTTC	CASSTGHRQETQYF
many	.	TRBJ2-4	TRBV20-1	TGCAGTGCTGCCGTGAACAGGGCGTCCATTCAGTACTTC	CSAAVNRASIQYF
.	TRBD2	TRBJ2-3	TRBV5-6	TGTGCCATCAGCACCCAGCGGGGGGATAGCACAGATACGCAGTATTTT	CAISTQRGDSTDTQYF
.	TRBD2	TRBJ2-7	TRBV30	TGTGCCTGGAGGGGCTGGGGGGGGACCTACGAGCAGTACTTC	CAWRGWGGTYEQYF
many	.	TRBJ2-1	TRBV20-1	TGCAGTGCTAGAACGGTTAGGGGGGGGGCGAGCTCCTACAATGAGCAGTTCTTC	CSARTVRGGASSYNEQFF
many	TRBD1	TRBJ1-2	TRBV20-1	TGCAGTGCTAGAGAAGCACGACAGGGGGCTGGCTATGGCTACACCTTC	CSAREARQGAGYGYTF
many	.	TRBJ2-7	TRBV27	TGTGCCAGCAGTTCTTCCTCCCTCTACAGACAAGTTAGCTCCTACGAGCAGTACTTC	CASSSSSLYRQVSSYEQYF
few	.	TRBJ2-1	TRBV12-3/TRBV12-4	TGTGCCAGCAGTCCAAGACAGCCAGGAACCTACAATGAGCAGTTCTTC	CASSPRQPGTYNEQFF
many	TRBD2	TRBJ2-4	TRBV4-2	TGTGCCAGCAGCCAAGATGTGGAGCGGGGGAAAAACATTCAGTACTTC	CASSQDVERGKNIQYF
many	.	TRBJ1-3	TRBV12-3/TRBV12-4	TGTGCCAGCAGTTCGGACCTCTCTGGAAACACCATATATTTT	CASSSDLSGNTIYF
many	.	TRBJ1-1	TRBV12-3/TRBV12-4	TGTGCCAGCAGCCAATCGGCCCGGCGAGCTTTCTTT	CASSQSARRAFF
many	TRBD1	TRBJ2-3	TRBV24-1	TGTGCCACCAGTGAGCACCCCGGGACAGGGGGCGCGGGGGGCACAGATACGCAGTATTTT	CATSEHPGTGGAGGTDTQYF
few	TRBD2	TRBJ2-3	TRBV6-1	TGTGCCAGCAGTCATCTTAGCGGGGGGCGGCCAGATACGCAGTATTTT	CASSHLSGGRPDTQYF
many	.	TRBJ1-5	TRBV4-3	TGCGCCAGCAGCCAAGAGTCCCACAGGTACGGCAATCAGCCCCAGCATTTT	CASSQESHRYGNQPQHF
many	.	TRBJ2-5	TRBV24-1	TGTGCCACCAGTGAAAACATAGGGGAGACCCAGTACTTC	CATSENIGETQYF
many	.	TRBJ2-2	TRBV7-8	TGTGCTCTTAGGGGGGACAAGAACACCGGGGAGCTGTTTTTT	CALRGDKNTGELFF
many	.	TRBJ2-3	TRBV4-2	TGTGCCAGCAGCCAAGAAGGGCCTATTAGCACAGATACGCAGTATTTT	CASSQEGPISTDTQYF
few	TRBD1	TRBJ2-7	TRBV6-2/TRBV6-3	TGTGCCAGCAGCTGGGACAGGGGGCTCGAGCAGTACTTC	CASSWDRGLEQYF
.	TRBD2	TRBJ2-1	TRBV5-6	TGTGCCAGCAGCTTGGTCCGGCTAGCGGACAATGAGCAGTTCTTC	CASSLVRLADNEQFF
many	TRBD1	TRBJ1-3	TRBV7-2	TGTGCCAGCAGCCCAGGGGGGGCTGGAAACACCATATATTTT	CASSPGGAGNTIYF
.	.	TRBJ1-5	TRBV5-1	TGCGCCAGCAGCCCTAACCCCCCGGGGGGCAATCAGCCCCAGCATTTT	CASSPNPPGGNQPQHF
many	TRBD1	TRBJ2-1	TRBV7-9	TGTGCCAGCAGCAAAGGGACAGGGGTTTACAATGAGCAGTTCTTC	CASSKGTGVYNEQFF
many	TRBD1	TRBJ2-7	TRBV6-6	TGTGCCACCAGGGAAGACAGGGCGTACGAGCAGTACTTC	CATREDRAYEQYF
.	.	TRBJ1-2	TRBV20-1	TGCAGTGCTAGAGATCTGGGGGGACCGAGCTATGGCTACACCTTC	CSARDLGGPSYGYTF
many	.	TRBJ2-2	TRBV29-1	TGCAGCGCCCGAATGGGTACGCCCAGCACCGGGGAGCTGTTTTTT	CSARMGTPSTGELFF
.	TRBD1	TRBJ1-2	TRBV6-5	TGTGCCAGCAGTTACCTAAAGACAGGGATCGGCTACACCTTC	CASSYLKTGIGYTF
many	.	TRBJ1-1	TRBV5-1	TGCGCCAGCAGCCGTGGACGGAGCCAAAGGACTGAAGCTTTCTTT	CASSRGRSQRTEAFF
many	TRBD1	TRBJ1-4	TRBV5-1	TGCGCCAGCCGCGATGGACAGGGGGCTAATGAAAAACTGTTTTTT	CASRDGQGANEKLFF